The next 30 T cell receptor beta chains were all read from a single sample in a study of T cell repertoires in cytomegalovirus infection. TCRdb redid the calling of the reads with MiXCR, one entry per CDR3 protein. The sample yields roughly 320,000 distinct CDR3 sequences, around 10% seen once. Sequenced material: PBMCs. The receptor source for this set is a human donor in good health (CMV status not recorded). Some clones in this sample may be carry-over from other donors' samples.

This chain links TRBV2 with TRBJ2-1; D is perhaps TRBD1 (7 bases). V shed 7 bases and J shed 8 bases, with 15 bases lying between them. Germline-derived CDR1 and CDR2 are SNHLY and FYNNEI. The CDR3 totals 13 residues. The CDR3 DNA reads TGTGCCAGCAAGGGCAGGGGGGTTGATGAGCAGTTCTTC. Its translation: CASKGRGVDEQFF.

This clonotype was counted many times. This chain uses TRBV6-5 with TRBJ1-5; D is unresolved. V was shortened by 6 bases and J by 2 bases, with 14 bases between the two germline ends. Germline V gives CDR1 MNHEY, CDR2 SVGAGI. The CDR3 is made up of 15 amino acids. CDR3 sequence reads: CASRVGSLGNQPQHF. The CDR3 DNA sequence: TGTGCCAGCAGGGTGGGTTCGCTGGGCAATCAGCCCCAGCATTTT.

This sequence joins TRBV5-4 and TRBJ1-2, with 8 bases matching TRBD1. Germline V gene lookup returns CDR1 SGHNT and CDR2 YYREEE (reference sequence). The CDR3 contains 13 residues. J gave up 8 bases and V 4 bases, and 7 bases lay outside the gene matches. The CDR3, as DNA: TGTGCCAGCAGCCCGGACAGGGCGGGAGGCTACACCTTC. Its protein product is CASSPDRAGGYTF. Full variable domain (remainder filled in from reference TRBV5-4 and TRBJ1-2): ETGVTQSPTHLIKTRGQQVTLRCSSQSGHNTVSWYQQALGQGPQFIFQYYREEENGRGNFPPRFSGLQFPNYSSELNVNALELDDSALYLCASSPDRAGGYTFGSGTRLTVV.

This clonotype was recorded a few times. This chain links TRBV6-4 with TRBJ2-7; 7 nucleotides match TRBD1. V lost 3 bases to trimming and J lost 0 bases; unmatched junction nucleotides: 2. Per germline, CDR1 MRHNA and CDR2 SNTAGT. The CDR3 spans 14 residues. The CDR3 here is CASSEWTGSYEQYF. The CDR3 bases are TGTGCCAGCAGTGAATGGACAGGCTCCTACGAGCAGTACTTC.

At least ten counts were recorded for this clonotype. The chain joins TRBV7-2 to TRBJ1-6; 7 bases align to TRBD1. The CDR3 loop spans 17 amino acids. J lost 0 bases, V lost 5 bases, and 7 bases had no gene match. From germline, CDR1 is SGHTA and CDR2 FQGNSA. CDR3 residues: CASSQGGRSSYNSPLHF. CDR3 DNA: TGTGCCAGCAGCCAGGGGGGCCGGAGCTCCTATAATTCACCCCTCCACTTT.

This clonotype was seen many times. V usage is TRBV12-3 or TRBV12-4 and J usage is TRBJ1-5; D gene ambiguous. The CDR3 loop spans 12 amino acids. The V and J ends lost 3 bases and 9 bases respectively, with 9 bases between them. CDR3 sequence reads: CASSFGEPPQHF. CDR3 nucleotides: TGTGCCAGCAGTTTCGGAGAACCGCCCCAGCATTTT.

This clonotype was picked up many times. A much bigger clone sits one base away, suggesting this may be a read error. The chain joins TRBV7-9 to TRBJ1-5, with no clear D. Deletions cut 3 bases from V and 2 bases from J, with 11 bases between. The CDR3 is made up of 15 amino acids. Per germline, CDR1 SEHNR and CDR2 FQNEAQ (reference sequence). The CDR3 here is CASSFEGSGNQPQHF. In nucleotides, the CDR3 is TGTGCCAGCAGCTTTGAAGGGTCGGGCAATCAGCCCCAGCATTTT.

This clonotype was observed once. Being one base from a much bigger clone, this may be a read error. The CDR3 reads CSARDSQRGKSGEQFF. The CDR3 region has the DNA TGCAGTGCTAGAGATTCTCAGCGGGGGAAATCCGGCGAGCAGTTCTTC. The chain combines TRBV20-1 with TRBJ2-1; 8 bases map to TRBD2. Germline lookup yields CDR1 DFQATT and CDR2 SNEGSKA (reference sequence). The CDR3 consists of 16 residues. V lost 0 bases, J lost 10 bases, and 14 bases stayed unmatched.

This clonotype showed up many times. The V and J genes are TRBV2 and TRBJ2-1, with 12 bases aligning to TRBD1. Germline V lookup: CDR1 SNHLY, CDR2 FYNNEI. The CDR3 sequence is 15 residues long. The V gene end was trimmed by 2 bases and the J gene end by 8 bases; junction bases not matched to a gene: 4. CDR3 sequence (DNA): TGTGCCAGCAGTGAATGGGACAGGGGGCAAGATGAGCAGTTCTTC. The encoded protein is CASSEWDRGQDEQFF. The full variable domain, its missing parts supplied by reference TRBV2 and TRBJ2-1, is EPEVTQTPSHQVTQMGQEVILRCVPISNHLYFYWYRQILGQKVEFLVSFYNNEISEKSEIFDDQFSVERPDGSNFTLKIRSTKLEDSAMYFCASSEWDRGQDEQFFGPGTRLTVL.

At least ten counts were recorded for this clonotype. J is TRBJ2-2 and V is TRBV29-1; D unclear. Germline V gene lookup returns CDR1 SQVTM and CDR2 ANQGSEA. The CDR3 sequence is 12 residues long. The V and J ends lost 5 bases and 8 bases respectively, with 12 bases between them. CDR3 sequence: CSVNSGRGELFF. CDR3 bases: TGCAGCGTTAACTCGGGCAGAGGGGAGCTGTTTTTT.

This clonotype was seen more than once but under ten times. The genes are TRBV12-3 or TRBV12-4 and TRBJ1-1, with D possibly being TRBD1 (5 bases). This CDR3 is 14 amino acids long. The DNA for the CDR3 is TGTGCTTCCCGAGACAGTTCTTCCAACACTGAAGCTTTCTTT. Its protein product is CASRDSSSNTEAFF.

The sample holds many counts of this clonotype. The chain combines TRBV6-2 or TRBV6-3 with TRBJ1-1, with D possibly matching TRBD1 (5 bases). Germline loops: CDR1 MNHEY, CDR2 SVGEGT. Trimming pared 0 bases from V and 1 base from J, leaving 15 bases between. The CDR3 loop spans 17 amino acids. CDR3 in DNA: TGTGCCAGCAGTTACTCGATTTGGGGGGATCGGAACACTGAAGCTTTCTTT. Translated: CASSYSIWGDRNTEAFF.

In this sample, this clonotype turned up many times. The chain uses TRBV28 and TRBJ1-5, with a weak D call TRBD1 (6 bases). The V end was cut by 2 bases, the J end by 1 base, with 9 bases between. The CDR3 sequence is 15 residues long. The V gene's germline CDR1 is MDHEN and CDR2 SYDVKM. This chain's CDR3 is CASSLGGSSNQPQHF. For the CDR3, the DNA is TGTGCCAGCAGTTTAGGGGGCTCGAGCAATCAGCCCCAGCATTTT.

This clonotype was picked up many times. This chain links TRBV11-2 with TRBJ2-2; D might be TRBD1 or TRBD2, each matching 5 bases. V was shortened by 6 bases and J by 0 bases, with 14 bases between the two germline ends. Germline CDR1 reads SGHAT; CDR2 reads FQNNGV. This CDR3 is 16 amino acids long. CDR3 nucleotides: TGTGCCAGCAGTCATCTCGGGACCACGAACACCGGGGAGCTGTTTTTT. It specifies CASSHLGTTNTGELFF.

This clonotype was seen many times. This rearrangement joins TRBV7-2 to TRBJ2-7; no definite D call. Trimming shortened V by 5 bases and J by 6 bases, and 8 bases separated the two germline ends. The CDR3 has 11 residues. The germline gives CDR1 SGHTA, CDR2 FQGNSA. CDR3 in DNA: TGTGCCAGCAGCACTTACGCCGAGCAGTACTTC. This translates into CASSTYAEQYF.

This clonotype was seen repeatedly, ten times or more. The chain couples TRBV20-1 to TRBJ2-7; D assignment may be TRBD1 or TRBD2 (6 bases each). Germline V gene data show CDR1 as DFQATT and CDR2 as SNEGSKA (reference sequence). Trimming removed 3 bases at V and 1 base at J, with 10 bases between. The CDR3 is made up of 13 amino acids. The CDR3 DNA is TGCAGTGCTAGGAGGGGGACTTCCTACGAGCAGTACTTC. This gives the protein CSARRGTSYEQYF.

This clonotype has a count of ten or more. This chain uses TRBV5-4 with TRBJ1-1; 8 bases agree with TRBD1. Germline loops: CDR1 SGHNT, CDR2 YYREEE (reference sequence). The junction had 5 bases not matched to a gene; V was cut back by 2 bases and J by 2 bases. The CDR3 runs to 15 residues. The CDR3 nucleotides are TGTGCCAGCAGCTTCGGGACAGGCCTAAACACTGAAGCTTTCTTT. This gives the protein CASSFGTGLNTEAFF.

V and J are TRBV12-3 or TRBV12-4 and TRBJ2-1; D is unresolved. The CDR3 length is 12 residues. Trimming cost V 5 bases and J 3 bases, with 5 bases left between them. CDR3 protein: CASSRIYNEQFF. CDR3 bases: TGTGCCAGCAGTAGGATCTACAATGAGCAGTTCTTC.

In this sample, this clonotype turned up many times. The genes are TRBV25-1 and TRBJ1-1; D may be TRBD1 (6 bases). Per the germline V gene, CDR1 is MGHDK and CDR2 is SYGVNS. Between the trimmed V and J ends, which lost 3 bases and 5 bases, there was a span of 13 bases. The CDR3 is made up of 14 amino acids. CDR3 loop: CASSDPLGGTEAFF. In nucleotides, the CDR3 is TGTGCCAGCAGTGATCCTTTAGGGGGAACTGAAGCTTTCTTT.

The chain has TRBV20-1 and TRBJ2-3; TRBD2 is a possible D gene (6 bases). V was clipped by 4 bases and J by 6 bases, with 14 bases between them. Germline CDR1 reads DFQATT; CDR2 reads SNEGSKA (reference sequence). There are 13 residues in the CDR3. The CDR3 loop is CSAKLAAGDTQYF. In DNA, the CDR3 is TGCAGTGCTAAACTAGCCGCGGGGGATACGCAGTATTTT.

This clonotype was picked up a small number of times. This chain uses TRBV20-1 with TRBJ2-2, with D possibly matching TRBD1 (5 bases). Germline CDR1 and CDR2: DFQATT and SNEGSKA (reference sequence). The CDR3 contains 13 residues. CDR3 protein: CSAQGRVTGELFF. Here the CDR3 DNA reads TGCAGCGCCCAGGGTAGGGTCACCGGGGAGCTGTTTTTT.

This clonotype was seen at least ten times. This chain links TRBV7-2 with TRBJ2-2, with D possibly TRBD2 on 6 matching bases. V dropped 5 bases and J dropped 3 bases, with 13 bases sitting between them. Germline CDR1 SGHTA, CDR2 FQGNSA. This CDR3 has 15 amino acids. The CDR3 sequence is CASSPRDSYTGELFF. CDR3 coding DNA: TGTGCCAGCAGCCCCCGGGACTCTTACACCGGGGAGCTGTTTTTT. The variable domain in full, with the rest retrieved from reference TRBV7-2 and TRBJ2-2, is GAGVSQSPSNKVTEKGKDVELRCDPISGHTALYWYRQSLGQGLEFLIYFQGNSAPDKSGLPSDRFSAERTGGSVSTLTIQRTQQEDSAVYLCASSPRDSYTGELFFGEGSRLTVL.

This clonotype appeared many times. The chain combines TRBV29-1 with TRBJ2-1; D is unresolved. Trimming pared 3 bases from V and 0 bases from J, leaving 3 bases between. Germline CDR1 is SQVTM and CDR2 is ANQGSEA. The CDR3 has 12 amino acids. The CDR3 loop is CSVDRSYNEQFF. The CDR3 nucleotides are TGCAGCGTTGATCGCTCCTACAATGAGCAGTTCTTC.

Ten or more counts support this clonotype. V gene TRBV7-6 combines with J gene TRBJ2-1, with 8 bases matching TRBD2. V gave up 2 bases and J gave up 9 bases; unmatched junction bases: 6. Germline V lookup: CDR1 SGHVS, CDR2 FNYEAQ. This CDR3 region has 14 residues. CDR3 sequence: CASSLKRGQGEQFF. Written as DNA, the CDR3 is TGTGCCAGCAGCTTAAAGCGGGGGCAAGGTGAGCAGTTCTTC.

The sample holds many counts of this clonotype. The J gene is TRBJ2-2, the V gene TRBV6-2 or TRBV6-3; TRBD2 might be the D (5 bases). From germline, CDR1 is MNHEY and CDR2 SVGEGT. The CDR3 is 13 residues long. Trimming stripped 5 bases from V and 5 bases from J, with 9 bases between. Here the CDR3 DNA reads TGTGCCAGCAGTCCTGAGGGAACCGGGGAGCTGTTTTTT. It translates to CASSPEGTGELFF.

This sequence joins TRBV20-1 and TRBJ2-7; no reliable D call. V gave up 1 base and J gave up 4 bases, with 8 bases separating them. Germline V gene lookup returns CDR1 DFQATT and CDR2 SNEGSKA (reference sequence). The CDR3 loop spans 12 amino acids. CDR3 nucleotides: TGCAGTGCTAGAGGGCATGATTACGAGCAGTACTTC. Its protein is CSARGHDYEQYF.

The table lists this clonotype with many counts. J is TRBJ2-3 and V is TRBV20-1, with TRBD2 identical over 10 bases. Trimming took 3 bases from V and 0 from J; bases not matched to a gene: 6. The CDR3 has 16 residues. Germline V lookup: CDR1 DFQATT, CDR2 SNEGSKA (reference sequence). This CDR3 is CSASGTSGVSTDTQYF. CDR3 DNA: TGCAGTGCTAGTGGTACTAGCGGGGTTAGCACAGATACGCAGTATTTT.

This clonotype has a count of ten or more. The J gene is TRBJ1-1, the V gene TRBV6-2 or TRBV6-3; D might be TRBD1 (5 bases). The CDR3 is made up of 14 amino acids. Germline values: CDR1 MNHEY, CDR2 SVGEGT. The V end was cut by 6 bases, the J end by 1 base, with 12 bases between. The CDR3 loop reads CASRHGTPNTEAFF. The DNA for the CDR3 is TGTGCCAGCAGACACGGGACGCCGAACACTGAAGCTTTCTTT.

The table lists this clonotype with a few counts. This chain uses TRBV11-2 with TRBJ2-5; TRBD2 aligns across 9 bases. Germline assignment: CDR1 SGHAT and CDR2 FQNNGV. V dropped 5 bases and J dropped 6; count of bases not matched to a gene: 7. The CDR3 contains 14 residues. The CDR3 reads CASSPGTSSQTQYF. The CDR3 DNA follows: TGTGCCAGCAGCCCCGGGACTAGCTCCCAGACCCAGTACTTC. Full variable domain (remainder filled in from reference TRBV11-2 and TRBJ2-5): EAGVAQSPRYKIIEKRQSVAFWCNPISGHATLYWYQQILGQGPKLLIQFQNNGVVDDSQLPKDRFSAERLKGVDSTLKIQPAKLEDSAVYLCASSPGTSSQTQYFGPGTRLLVL.

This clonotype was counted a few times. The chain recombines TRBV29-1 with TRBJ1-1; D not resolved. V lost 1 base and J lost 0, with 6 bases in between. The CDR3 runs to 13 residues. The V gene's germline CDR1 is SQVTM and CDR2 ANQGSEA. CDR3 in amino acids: CSVEVSMNTEAFF. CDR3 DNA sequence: TGCAGCGTTGAAGTCAGCATGAACACTGAAGCTTTCTTT.